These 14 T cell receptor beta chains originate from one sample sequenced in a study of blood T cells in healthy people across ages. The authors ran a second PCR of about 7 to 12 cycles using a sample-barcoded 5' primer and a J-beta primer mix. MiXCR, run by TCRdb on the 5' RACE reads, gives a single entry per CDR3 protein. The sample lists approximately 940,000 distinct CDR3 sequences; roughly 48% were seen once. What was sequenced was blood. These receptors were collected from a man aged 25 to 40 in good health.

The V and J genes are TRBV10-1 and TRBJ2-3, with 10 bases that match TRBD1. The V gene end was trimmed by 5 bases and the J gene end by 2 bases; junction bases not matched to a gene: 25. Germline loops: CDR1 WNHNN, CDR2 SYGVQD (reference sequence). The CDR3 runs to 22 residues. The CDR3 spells CASSPLRGVTGGSGLNTDTQYF. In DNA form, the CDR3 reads TGCGCCAGCAGTCCTCTTAGAGGCGTGACAGGGGGCTCCGGACTCAACACAGATACGCAGTATTTT.

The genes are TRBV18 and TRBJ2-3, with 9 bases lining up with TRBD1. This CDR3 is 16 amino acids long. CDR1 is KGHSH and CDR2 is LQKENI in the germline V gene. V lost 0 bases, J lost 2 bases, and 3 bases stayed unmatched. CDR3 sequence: CASSPPRTGVTDTQYF. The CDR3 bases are TGTGCCAGCTCACCACCGAGGACAGGGGTCACAGATACGCAGTATTTT.

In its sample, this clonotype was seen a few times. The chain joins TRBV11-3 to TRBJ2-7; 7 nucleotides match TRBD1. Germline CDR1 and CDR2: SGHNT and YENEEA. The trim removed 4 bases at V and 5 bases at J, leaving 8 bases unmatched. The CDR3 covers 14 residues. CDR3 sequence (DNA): TGTGCCAGCAGCTCTCACAGGGGAACGAACGAGCAGTACTTC. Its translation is CASSSHRGTNEQYF.

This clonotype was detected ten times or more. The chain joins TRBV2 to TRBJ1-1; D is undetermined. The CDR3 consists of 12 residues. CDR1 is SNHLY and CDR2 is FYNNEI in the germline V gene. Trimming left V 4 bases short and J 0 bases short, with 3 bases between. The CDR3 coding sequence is TGTGCCAGCAGTGGGATGAACACTGAAGCTTTCTTT. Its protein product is CASSGMNTEAFF.

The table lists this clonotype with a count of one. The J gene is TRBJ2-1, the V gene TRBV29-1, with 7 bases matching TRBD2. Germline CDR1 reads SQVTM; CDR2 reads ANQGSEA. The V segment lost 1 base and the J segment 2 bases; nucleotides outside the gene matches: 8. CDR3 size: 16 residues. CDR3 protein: CSVEGLGGSTYNEQFF. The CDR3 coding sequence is TGCAGCGTTGAAGGTTTGGGCGGGAGTACCTACAATGAGCAGTTCTTC.

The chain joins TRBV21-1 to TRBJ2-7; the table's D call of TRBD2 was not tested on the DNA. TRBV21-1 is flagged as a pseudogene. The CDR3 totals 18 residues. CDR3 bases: TGTGCCAGCACCAAGAAACGGACTAGCCAGAGCTCCTACAATGAGCAGTACTTC. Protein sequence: CASTKKRTSQSSYNEQYF.

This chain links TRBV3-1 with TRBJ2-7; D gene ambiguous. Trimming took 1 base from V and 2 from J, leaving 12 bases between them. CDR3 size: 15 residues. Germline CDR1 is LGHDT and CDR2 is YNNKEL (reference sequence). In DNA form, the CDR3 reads TGTGCCAGCAGCCAAGGTATATTAGCCGCCTACGAGCAGTACTTC. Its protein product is CASSQGILAAYEQYF.

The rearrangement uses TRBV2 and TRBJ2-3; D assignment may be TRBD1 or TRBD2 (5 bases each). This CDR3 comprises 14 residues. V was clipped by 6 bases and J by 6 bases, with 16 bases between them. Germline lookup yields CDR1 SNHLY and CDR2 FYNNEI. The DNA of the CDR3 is TGTGCCAGCAGGGGTGGGACGGCCTCGGATACGCAGTATTTT. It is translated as CASRGGTASDTQYF.

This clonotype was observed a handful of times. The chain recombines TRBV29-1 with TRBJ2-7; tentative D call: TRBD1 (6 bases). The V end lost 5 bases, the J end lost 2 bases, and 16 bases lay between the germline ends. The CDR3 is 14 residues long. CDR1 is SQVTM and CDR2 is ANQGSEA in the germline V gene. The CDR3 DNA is TGCAGCGTTAAGATTAGGACAGAACCCTACGAGCAGTACTTC. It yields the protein CSVKIRTEPYEQYF.

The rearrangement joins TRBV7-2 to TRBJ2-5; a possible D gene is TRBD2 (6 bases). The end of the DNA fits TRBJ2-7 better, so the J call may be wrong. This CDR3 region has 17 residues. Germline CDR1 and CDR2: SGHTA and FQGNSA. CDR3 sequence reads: CASSEERPGLSPYEQYF. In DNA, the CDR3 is TGTGCCAGCAGCGAAGAAAGACCGGGACTGAGCCCCTACGAGCAGTACTTC.

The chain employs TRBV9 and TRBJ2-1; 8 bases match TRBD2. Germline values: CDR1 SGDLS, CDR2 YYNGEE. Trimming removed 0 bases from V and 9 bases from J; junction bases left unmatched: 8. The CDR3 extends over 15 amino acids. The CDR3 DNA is TGTGCCAGCAGCGTAGAGGGTAGCGGGGTAGGTGAGCAGTTCTTC. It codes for CASSVEGSGVGEQFF.

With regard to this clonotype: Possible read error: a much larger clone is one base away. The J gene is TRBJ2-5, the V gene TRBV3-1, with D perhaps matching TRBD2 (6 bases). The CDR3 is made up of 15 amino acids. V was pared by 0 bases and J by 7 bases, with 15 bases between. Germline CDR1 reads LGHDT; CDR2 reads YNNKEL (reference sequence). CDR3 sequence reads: CASSQESTSQRTQYF. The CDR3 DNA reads TGTGCCAGCAGCCAAGAATCAACTAGCCAAAGGACCCAGTACTTC.

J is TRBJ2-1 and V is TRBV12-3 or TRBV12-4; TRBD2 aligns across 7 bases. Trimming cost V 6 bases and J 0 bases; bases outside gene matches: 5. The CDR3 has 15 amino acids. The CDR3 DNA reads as TGTGCCAGCAGCGCGGGGGAGAGCTCCTACAATGAGCAGTTCTTC. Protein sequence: CASSAGESSYNEQFF.

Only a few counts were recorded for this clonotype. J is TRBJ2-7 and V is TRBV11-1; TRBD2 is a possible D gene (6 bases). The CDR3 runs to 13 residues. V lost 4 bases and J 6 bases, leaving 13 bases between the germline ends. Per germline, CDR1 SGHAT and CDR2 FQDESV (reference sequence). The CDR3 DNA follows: TGTGCCAGCAGCTCGGAGGGACTGAGCGAGCAGTACTTC. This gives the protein CASSSEGLSEQYF.